This T cell receptor beta chain was sequenced during a study of blood T cell repertoires in COVID-19 (dated by TCRdb to the early 2020s). In terms of the full investigation: Samples covering the acute and convalescent phases of COVID-19 were provided by collaborators in the United States, Italy and Spain. The material from the prospective study consisted of cDNA or gDNA derived from T cells, B-cell-depleted T cells, or PBMCs. Subjects who had been exposed to COVID-19, were actively infected with it, or had recovered from it provided the deeply sampled blood TCRbeta repertoires that made up the dataset. The repertoires were released in a freely available public database meant as a resource for research on the immune response to SARS-CoV-2. The samples were drawn from the first 160 participants of the ongoing ImmuneRACE study and from 1,254 subjects provided by 6 global collaborators. Nearly every sample came with metadata listing a de-identified subject ID, COVID-19 status, age in years and sex. HLA class I and class II types, where available, came from metadata supplied by the sample provider rather than from assay-based typing.

As encoded in the germline V gene, CDR1 is KGHSH while CDR2 is LQKENI. The CDR3 covers 15 residues, taking in both the cysteine and the phenylalanine. Here the CDR3 DNA is all that survives: 45 bases in frame from base 1. Trimming removed 3 bases from V and 5 bases from J; the gene matches leave 5 bases unexplained. Study-level results and caveats: The amount of clinical and demographic metadata varied by source and participant and was provided uncurated.

TCRbeta CDR3 regions were amplified from genomic DNA by means of the immunoSEQ Assay, a bias-controlled multiplex PCR. As for the authors' bioinformatics: The number of nucleated cells in each sample was estimated from the amplification of reference gene primers within the assay. To quantify the absolute abundance of each unique TCRbeta CDR3 rearrangement, sequence reads were collapsed and filtered. Productive Simpson clonality was computed per sample as the square root of Simpson's diversity index over productive rearrangements. TCRdb provides this immuneACCESS table in a form limited to in-frame rearrangements. Some clones are lacking; in checked studies, under half of them reflect an unresolved V gene, and why the rest are absent is not known. From that table come the V and J calls and clone size; the DNA was used to work out D and trimming. The sample has 310,000 or so clones on record, approximately 90% of them singletons. Jointly, the top ten make up about 6.1% of the sample.

Remarks on this clone: Its antigen is unknown. One base away there is no much larger clone; base qualities are not given.

Participants in the prospective study were aged roughly 18 to 100 years, lived in about two dozen United States geographic areas, and enrolled through a virtual design. Cohort assignment in the prospective study relied on participant-reported clinical history from a screening survey and a study questionnaire. ImmuneRACE Cohort 3 recovered participants were defined by two consecutive negative NP/OP PCR tests, healthcare professional clearance, or symptom resolution. Mobile phlebotomists in the prospective study collected whole blood, serum and a nasopharyngeal or oropharyngeal swab from every participant. Prospective study participants could optionally give additional blood draws and questionnaires over an approximately two-month period. Blood samples from the prospective study were shipped frozen or at room temperature prior to DNA extraction.

This TCR derives from a woman aged 40 to 50 who had recovered from COVID-19. This chain is built from TRBV18 and TRBJ1-4; the central 8 bases match TRBD1. Sequencing was carried out using PBMCs or T cells enriched from blood (not recorded which). The CDR3 has the sequence CASSPPGQVNEKLFF. The DNA reads as follows: TGTGCCAGCTCACCTCCGGGACAGGTGAATGAAAAACTGTTTTTT. The full variable domain, completed from the reference TRBV18 and TRBJ1-4 proteins outside the CDR3, reads NAGVMQNPRHLVRRRGQEARLRCSPMKGHSHVYWYRQLPEEGLKFMVYLQKENIIDESGMPKERFSAEFPKEGPSILRIQQVVRGDSAAYFCASSPPGQVNEKLFFGSGTQLSVL.